This note documents a single T cell receptor (beta chain) sequence. Its target is unknown. These data originate in a study of CD8 T cells in ankylosing spondylitis. Study outcomes and limitations: There was reportedly significant enrichment of clones that were disease-linked in matched ankylosing spondylitis synovial fluid. In reactive arthritis synovial fluid and blood, some motif variants had been reported before.

Each CDR3 protein is one row after TCRdb ran MiXCR on the 5' RACE reads. Of around 25,000 distinct CDR3 sequences listed, 13% are singletons. The CDR3 loop spans 16 amino acids. The germline CDR1 and CDR2 sequences are MDHEN and SYDVKM. Unmatched junction bases numbered 13, after V lost 8 bases and J lost 3 bases. The origin of this receptor is a male donor with ankylosing spondylitis or in good health (not recorded which). The chain combines TRBV28 with TRBJ2-1; 7 bases match TRBD2. The sample taken for sequencing was blood. The CDR3 DNA reads TGTGCCAGCGGCCCCCTTTCGGGGGGTTACTACAATGAGCAGTTCTTC. Encoded protein: CASGPLSGGYYNEQFF.